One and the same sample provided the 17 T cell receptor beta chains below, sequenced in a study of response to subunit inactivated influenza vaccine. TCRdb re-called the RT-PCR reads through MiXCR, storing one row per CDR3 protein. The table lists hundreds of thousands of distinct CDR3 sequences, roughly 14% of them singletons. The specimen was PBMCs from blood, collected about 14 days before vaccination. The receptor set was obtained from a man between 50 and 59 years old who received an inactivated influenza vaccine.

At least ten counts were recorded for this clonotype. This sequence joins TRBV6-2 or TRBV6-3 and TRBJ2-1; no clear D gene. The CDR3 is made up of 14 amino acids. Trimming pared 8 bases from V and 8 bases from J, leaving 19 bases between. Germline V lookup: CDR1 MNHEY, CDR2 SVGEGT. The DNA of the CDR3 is TGTGCCAGCCCCTGGGTGTTGGACGTCTATGAGCAGTTCTTC. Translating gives CASPWVLDVYEQFF.

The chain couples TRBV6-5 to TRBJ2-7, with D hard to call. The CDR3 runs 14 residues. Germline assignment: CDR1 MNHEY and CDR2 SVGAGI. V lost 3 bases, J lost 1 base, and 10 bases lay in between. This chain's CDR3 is CASSYSVESYEQYF. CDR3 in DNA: TGTGCCAGCAGTTATTCCGTGGAGTCCTACGAGCAGTACTTC.

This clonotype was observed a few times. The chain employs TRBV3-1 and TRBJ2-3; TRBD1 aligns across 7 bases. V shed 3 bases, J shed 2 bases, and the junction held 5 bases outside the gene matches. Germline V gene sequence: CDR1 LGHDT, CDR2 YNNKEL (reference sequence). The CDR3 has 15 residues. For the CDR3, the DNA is TGTGCCAGCAGCCAGTGGGACAGCTCCACAGATACGCAGTATTTT. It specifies CASSQWDSSTDTQYF.

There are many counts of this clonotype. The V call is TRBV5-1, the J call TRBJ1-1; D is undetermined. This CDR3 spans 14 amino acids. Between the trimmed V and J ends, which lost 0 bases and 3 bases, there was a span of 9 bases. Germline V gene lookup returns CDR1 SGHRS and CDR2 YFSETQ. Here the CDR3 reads CASSLEPADTEAFF. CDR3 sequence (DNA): TGCGCCAGCAGCTTGGAACCCGCGGACACTGAAGCTTTCTTT.

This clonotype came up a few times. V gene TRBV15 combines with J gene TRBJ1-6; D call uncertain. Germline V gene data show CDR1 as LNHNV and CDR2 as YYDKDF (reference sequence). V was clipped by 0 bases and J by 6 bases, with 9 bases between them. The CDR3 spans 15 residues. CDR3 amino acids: CATSRDKNLNSPLHF. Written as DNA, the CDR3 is TGTGCCACCAGCAGAGACAAAAACCTTAATTCACCCCTCCACTTT.

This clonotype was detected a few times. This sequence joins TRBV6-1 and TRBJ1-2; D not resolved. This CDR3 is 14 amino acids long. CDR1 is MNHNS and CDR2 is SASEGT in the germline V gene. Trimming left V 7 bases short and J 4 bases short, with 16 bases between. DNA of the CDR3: TGTGCCAGCACCTCCTCATCGGGATTCTATGGCTACACCTTC. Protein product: CASTSSSGFYGYTF.

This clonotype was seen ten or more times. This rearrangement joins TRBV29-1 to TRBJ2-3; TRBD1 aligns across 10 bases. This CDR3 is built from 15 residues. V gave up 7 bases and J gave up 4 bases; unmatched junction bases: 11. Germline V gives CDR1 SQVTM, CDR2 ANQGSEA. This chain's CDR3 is CSAISGTGVADTQYF. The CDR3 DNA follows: TGCAGCGCAATTTCCGGGACAGGGGTTGCAGATACGCAGTATTTT.

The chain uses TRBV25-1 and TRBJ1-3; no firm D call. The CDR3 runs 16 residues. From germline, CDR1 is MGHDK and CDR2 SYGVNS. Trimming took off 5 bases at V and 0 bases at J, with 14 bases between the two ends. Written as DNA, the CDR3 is TGTGCCAGCAGTAAGGGTCCGATCAGCTCTGGAAACACCATATATTTT. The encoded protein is CASSKGPISSGNTIYF. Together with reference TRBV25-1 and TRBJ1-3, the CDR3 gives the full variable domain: EADIYQTPRYLVIGTGKKITLECSQTMGHDKMYWYQQDPGMELHLIHYSYGVNSTEKGDLSSESTVSRIRTEHFPLTLESARPSHTSQYLCASSKGPISSGNTIYFGEGSWLTVV.

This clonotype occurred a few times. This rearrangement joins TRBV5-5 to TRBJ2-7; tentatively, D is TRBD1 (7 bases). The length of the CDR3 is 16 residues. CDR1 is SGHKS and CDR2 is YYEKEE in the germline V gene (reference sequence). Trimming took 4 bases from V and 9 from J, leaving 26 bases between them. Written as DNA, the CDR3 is TGTGCCAGCAGCCCCTTCGGAATGGCAGGGGGGTTTGGGCAGTACTTC. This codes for CASSPFGMAGGFGQYF.

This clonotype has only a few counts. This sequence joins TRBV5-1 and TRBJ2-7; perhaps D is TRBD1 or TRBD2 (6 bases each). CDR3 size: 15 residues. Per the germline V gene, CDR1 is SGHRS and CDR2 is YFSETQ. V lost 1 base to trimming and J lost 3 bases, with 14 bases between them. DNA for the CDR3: TGCGCCAGCAGCTTGCTTGTAGGAGGGGGCTACGAGCAGTACTTC. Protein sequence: CASSLLVGGGYEQYF.

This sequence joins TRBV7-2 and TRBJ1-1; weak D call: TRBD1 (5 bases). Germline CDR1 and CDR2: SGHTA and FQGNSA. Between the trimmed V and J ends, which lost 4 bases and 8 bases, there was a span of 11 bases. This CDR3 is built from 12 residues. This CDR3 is CASSSGRREAFF. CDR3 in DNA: TGTGCCAGCAGCTCGGGACGCCGGGAAGCTTTCTTT. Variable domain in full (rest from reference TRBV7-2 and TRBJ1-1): GAGVSQSPSNKVTEKGKDVELRCDPISGHTALYWYRQSLGQGLEFLIYFQGNSAPDKSGLPSDRFSAERTGGSVSTLTIQRTQQEDSAVYLCASSSGRREAFFGQGTRLTVV.

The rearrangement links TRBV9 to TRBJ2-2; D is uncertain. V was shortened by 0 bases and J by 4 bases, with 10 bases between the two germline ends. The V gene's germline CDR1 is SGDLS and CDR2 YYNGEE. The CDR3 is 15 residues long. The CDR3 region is CASSVGPRGTGELFF. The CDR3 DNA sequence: TGTGCCAGCAGCGTAGGGCCTCGCGGCACCGGGGAGCTGTTTTTT.

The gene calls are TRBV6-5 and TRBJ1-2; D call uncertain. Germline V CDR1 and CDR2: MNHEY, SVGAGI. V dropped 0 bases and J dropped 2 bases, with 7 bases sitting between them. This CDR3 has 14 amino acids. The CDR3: CASSYSGGNYGYTF. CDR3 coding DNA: TGTGCCAGCAGTTACTCGGGTGGAAACTATGGCTACACCTTC.

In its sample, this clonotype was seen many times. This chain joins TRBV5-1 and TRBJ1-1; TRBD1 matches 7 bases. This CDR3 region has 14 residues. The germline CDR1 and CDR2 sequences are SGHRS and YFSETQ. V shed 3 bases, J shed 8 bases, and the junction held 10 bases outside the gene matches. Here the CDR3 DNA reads TGCGCCAGCAGCTCTAGGGGGCTACGGGTCGAAGCTTTCTTT. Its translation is CASSSRGLRVEAFF.

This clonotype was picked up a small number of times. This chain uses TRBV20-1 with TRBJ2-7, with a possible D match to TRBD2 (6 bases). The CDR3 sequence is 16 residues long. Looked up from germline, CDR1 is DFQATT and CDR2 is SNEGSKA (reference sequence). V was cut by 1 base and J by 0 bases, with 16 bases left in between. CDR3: CSARVGSSVSSYEQYF. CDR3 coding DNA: TGCAGTGCTAGAGTGGGCTCTAGCGTAAGCTCCTACGAGCAGTACTTC.

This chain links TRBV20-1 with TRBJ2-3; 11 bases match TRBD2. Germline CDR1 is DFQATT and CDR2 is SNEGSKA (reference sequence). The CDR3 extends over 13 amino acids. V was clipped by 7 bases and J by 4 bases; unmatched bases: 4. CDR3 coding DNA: TGCAGTGGGGCTAGCGGGGGGTCAGATACGCAGTATTTT. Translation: CSGASGGSDTQYF.

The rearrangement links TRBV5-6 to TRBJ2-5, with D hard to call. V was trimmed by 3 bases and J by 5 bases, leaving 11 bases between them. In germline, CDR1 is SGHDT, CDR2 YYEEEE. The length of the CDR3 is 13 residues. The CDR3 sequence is CASSWAMGETQYF. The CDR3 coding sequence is TGTGCCAGCAGCTGGGCCATGGGGGAGACCCAGTACTTC. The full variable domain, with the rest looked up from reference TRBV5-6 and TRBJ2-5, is DAGVTQSPTHLIKTRGQQVTLRCSPKSGHDTVSWYQQALGQGPQFIFQYYEEEERQRGNFPDRFSGHQFPNYSSELNVNALLLGDSALYLCASSWAMGETQYFGPGTRLLVL.